This T cell receptor (beta chain) was identified during a study of cytomegalovirus exposure and HLA in healthy donors. Study-wide results and limits: HLA-A and HLA-B allele assignments for most subjects were reportedly predicted accurately using TCR beta sequences. Later on, an analysis found that several of the most significant clusters appeared to be linked to common viral pathogens, which included parvovirus B19. Association of 17,000 or so TCR beta sequences with HLA alleles was found at 0.05 false discovery rate in a later analysis.

PCR amplification relied on 60 Vbeta primers (plus 13 Jbeta primers). Generated by immunoSEQ multiplex PCR, the TCRdb table keeps only in-frame clones and is missing some. The sample contains around 150,000 clones, around 80% of which appear only once. On this clone: Its antigen is currently unknown.

The CDR3 totals 18 residues. With 4 bases clipped from V and 3 bases from J, the junction kept 13 bases outside the gene matches. CDR1 is SEHNR, CDR2 FQNEAQ, per germline (reference sequence). This rearrangement joins TRBV7-9 to TRBJ2-2; TRBD1 aligns across 8 bases. This TCR derives from a boy aged 2 to 10 in good health and CMV-seronegative. Sequences were obtained from PBMCs. CDR3 sequence (DNA): TGTGCCAGCAGCTCCCAGCGACAGGGGATCGGCGACACCGGGGAGCTGTTTTTT. Translating gives CASSSQRQGIGDTGELFF.